These T cell receptor beta chains were read from a single sample in a study of Ad26.COV2.S vaccination and SARS-CoV-2 variants. Profiled with immunoSEQ multiplex PCR; TCRdb holds only in-frame clones, not every one. The repertoire holds a few hundred thousand clones, with roughly 88% as singletons. The sample here was peripheral blood, taken in a trial of Ad26.COV2.S vaccine versus placebo. The source is a person aged 18-60 years who received the Ad26.COV2.S COVID-19 vaccine or a placebo. Both conserved end residues are part of each CDR3. D genes are given only for firm matches. A row's size may be missing; if present it is once, few, many or a size class.

TGTGCCAGCAGTTACCGGACCGGACAGAACTCCTACGAGCAGTACTTC,CASSYRTGQNSYEQYF,-,TRBV6-2/TRBV6-3,-,TRBJ2-7
TGCAGTGCTAGTGGACAGGCGGGAAGCAATCAGCCCCAGCATTTT,CSASGQAGSNQPQHF,-,TRBV20-1,TRBD1,TRBJ1-5
TGTGCCAGCAGTTACAGGTTTGGACCGCGGAACACTGAAGCTTTCTTT,CASSYRFGPRNTEAFF,-,TRBV6-5,-,TRBJ1-1
TGTGCCAGCAGTTCAGGGGAAAAGCTGTTTTTT,CASSSGEKLFF,-,TRBV6-5,-,TRBJ1-4
TGTGCCTGGAGACCCGGGACAGGCTACGAGCAGTACTTC,CAWRPGTGYEQYF,-,TRBV30,TRBD1,TRBJ2-7
TGTGCCAGCACCCAATATTTGGTGCCGAACACTGAAGCTTTCTTT,CASTQYLVPNTEAFF,once,TRBV7-2,-,TRBJ1-1
TGTGCCAGCAGCGGGGAAGGACTAGCGGGGCCGAGCTCCTACAATGAGCAGTTCTTC,CASSGEGLAGPSSYNEQFF,-,TRBV7-9,TRBD2,TRBJ2-1
TGCGCCAGCAGTCCCGGGACAGGGAAGGCCTACACCTTC,CASSPGTGKAYTF,-,TRBV4-1,TRBD1,TRBJ1-2
TGCAGCGTAAACAGGGTGTCTAACTATGGCTACACCTTC,CSVNRVSNYGYTF,once,TRBV29-1,-,TRBJ1-2
TGTGCCAGCAGTGACGGGACTCTCACAGATACGCAGTATTTT,CASSDGTLTDTQYF,-,TRBV6-4,-,TRBJ2-3
TGCGCCAGCATGTTATTTCCGGGCCGCACCGGGGAGCTGTTTTTT,CASMLFPGRTGELFF,-,TRBV5-1,-,TRBJ2-2
TGTGCCAGCAGCCAGCAGGGATGGGGGAACATTCAGTACTTC,CASSQQGWGNIQYF,once,TRBV28,-,TRBJ2-4
TGTGCCAGCAGCCTCGGAAGCGGAGGGGCCTACGAGCAGTACTTC,CASSLGSGGAYEQYF,-,TRBV3-1/TRBV3-2,-,TRBJ2-7
TGTGCCAGCAGCTTAGAGACAGGGCATACCGGGGAGCTGTTTTTT,CASSLETGHTGELFF,-,TRBV11-2,TRBD1,TRBJ2-2
TGTGCCAGCAGCTTAAGAACTAGCGGGGGTGATACGCAGTATTTT,CASSLRTSGGDTQYF,-,TRBV7-3,TRBD2,TRBJ2-3
TGTGCCAGCAGTTGGACCTATAGCAATCAGCCCCAGCATTTT,CASSWTYSNQPQHF,-,TRBV28,-,TRBJ1-5